The 17 T cell receptor beta chains below come from one sample, sequenced in a study of breast tumors, draining lymph nodes, adjacent tissues. Breast cancer patients provided tissue from their axillary draining lymph nodes. TCRdb redid the calling of the multiplex PCR reads with MiXCR, one entry per CDR3 protein. In the table there are 180,000 or so distinct CDR3 sequences, 30% to 35% of which are singletons. The source material was axillary lymph node tissue. The receptors originated from a female donor with breast cancer. Some clones in this sample may be carry-over from other donors' samples.

Ten or more counts support this clonotype. V and J are TRBV28 and TRBJ1-6; TRBD1 agrees at 8 bases. V gave up 9 bases and J gave up 5 bases; unmatched junction bases: 6. Germline lookup yields CDR1 MDHEN and CDR2 SYDVKM. The CDR3 has 14 residues. CDR3: CASRDRPNNSPLHF. CDR3 nucleotide sequence: TGTGCCAGTCGGGACAGGCCAAATAATTCACCCCTCCACTTT.

To note about this clonotype: Its ends do not fully match the called genes, so a read error is possible. V is TRBV19 and J is TRBJ2-3; D may be TRBD2 (5 bases). The V gene's germline CDR1 is LNHDA and CDR2 SQIVND (reference sequence). The CDR3 runs to 14 residues. The CDR3 reads CASSPGPSTDTLYF. CDR3 sequence (DNA): TGTGCCAGTAGTCCGGGCCCTAGCACAGATACGCTGTATTTT.

This clonotype was detected ten times or more. CDR3 amino acids: CASSLALQGEQETQYF. CDR3 coding DNA: TGTGCCAGCAGTTTAGCGCTCCAGGGTGAACAAGAGACCCAGTACTTC. The rearrangement uses TRBV12-3 or TRBV12-4 and TRBJ2-5, with D maybe TRBD1 (5 bases). Between the trimmed V and J ends, which lost 0 bases and 2 bases, there was a span of 13 bases. The CDR3 is made up of 16 amino acids.

As regards this clonotype: A read error is likely, as this CDR3 ends without the conserved phenylalanine or tryptophan. It is unclear where the CDR3 begins or ends on the DNA, so no DNA is shown, and the CDR3 is as TCRdb lists it. The rearrangement joins TRBV19 to TRBJ1-6. The CDR3 length equals 8 residues, ends included. Looked up from germline, CDR1 is LNHDA and CDR2 is SQIVND (reference sequence). The CDR3: CASSITLI.

This chain links TRBV12-3 or TRBV12-4 with TRBJ2-5; D may be TRBD1 or TRBD2 (6 bases each). This CDR3 contains 17 residues. Trimming left V 2 bases short and J 1 base short, with 17 bases between. CDR3 protein: CASSLQGGPRGQETQYF. CDR3 sequence (DNA): TGTGCCAGCAGTTTACAAGGGGGGCCCAGGGGCCAAGAGACCCAGTACTTC.

Comments on this clonotype: It may be a read error: a sequence one base away is much more abundant. The genes are TRBV7-9 and TRBJ1-4; D perhaps matches TRBD1 (5 bases). This CDR3 is 15 amino acids long. CDR1 is SEHNR and CDR2 is FQNEAQ in the germline V gene (reference sequence). Written as DNA, the CDR3 is TGTGCCAGCAGCTTGACCGGGACGGCTAATGAAAAACCGTTTTTT. It specifies CASSLTGTANEKPFF.

The table lists this clonotype with many counts. The rearrangement links TRBV6-2 or TRBV6-3 to TRBJ2-3, with TRBD2 as a possible D gene (5 bases). The CDR3 has 16 residues. Germline V gives CDR1 MNHEY, CDR2 SVGEGT. V lost 0 bases and J 2 bases, leaving 12 bases between the germline ends. CDR3 nucleotides: TGTGCCAGCAGTTACTCGTCGACTAAGATCACAGATACGCAGTATTTT. Its protein is CASSYSSTKITDTQYF.

This chain connects TRBV19 to TRBJ2-5, with 7 bases that match TRBD1. The germline V gene encodes CDR1 LNHDA and CDR2 SQIVND (reference sequence). This CDR3 comprises 14 residues. V dropped 7 bases and J dropped 0; count of bases not matched to a gene: 5. The CDR3 is CASKGGRDQETQYF. CDR3 sequence (DNA): TGTGCCAGTAAAGGGGGCCGTGACCAAGAGACCCAGTACTTC.

CDR3 in DNA: TGTGCCACCAGTGTGTGGGACAGGGAAGGCTACGAGCAGTACTTC. This gives the protein CATSVWDREGYEQYF. V and J are TRBV24-1 and TRBJ2-7, with 9 nucleotides matching TRBD1. This CDR3 contains 15 residues. Germline V lookup: CDR1 KGHDR, CDR2 SFDVKD. V shed 5 bases and J 3 bases; nucleotides not matched to a gene: 7.

This clonotype was seen more than once but under ten times. V and J are TRBV6-1 and TRBJ2-7, with TRBD2 as a possible D gene (5 bases). The germline gives CDR1 MNHNS, CDR2 SASEGT. V was cut by 3 bases and J by 2 bases, with 11 bases left in between. This CDR3 is 14 amino acids long. This CDR3 is CASSEDSPPYEQYF. The CDR3 DNA is TGTGCCAGCAGTGAGGACTCCCCCCCCTACGAGCAGTACTTC.

This clonotype showed up many times. The chain has TRBV18 and TRBJ2-3; maybe TRBD1 (6 bases). The germline CDR1 and CDR2 sequences are KGHSH and LQKENI. The V and J ends lost 5 bases and 0 bases respectively, with 9 bases between them. The CDR3 contains 14 residues. The CDR3, as DNA: TGTGCCAGCTCAAGACAGGAAAGCACAGATACGCAGTATTTT. Its protein product is CASSRQESTDTQYF.

There are many counts of this clonotype. The chain joins TRBV9 to TRBJ1-3; no clear D gene. Trimming took 4 bases from V and 3 from J, leaving 17 bases between them. CDR1 and CDR2 from the germline V gene are SGDLS and YYNGEE. The CDR3 consists of 16 residues. CDR3 nucleotide sequence: TGTGCCAGCAGCTCCCGGACTTCTATCGGTGGAAACACCATATATTTT. Translated, it gives CASSSRTSIGGNTIYF.

On this clonotype itself: This could be a read error, since a much larger clone is one nucleotide away. This sequence joins TRBV20-1 and TRBJ2-7; the match to TRBD1 covers 9 bases. Germline values: CDR1 DFQATT, CDR2 SNEGSKA (reference sequence). The CDR3 covers 17 residues. CDR3 sequence: CSARFPGQGARGYEQCF. As DNA, the CDR3 is TGCAGTGCTAGGTTCCCGGGACAGGGCGCGCGAGGATACGAGCAGTGCTTC.

This clonotype was seen repeatedly, ten times or more. V and J are TRBV20-1 and TRBJ2-1; D uncertain. Trimming pared 6 bases from V and 4 bases from J, leaving 19 bases between. CDR1 DFQATT and CDR2 SNEGSKA come from the germline V gene (reference sequence). The CDR3 is 15 residues long. The CDR3, as DNA: TGCAGTGCGCAGACGCCGACTGAAGGATACAATGAGCAGTTCTTC. It codes for CSAQTPTEGYNEQFF.

Concerning this clonotype: A single base separates this from a much larger clone, so it may be a read error. The gene calls are TRBV6-5 and TRBJ2-7; D gene uncertain. CDR1 MNHEY and CDR2 SVGAGI come from the germline V gene. V lost 6 bases and J 6 bases, leaving 12 bases between the germline ends. This CDR3 spans 12 amino acids. In DNA form, the CDR3 reads TGTGCCAGCAGCCCCGGTTCCAGCGAGCAGTACTTC. Its protein product is CASSPGSSEQYF.

This clonotype showed up many times. Germline is not matched at one junction end, which may reflect a read error. The V and J genes are TRBV6-5 and TRBJ2-7, with D possibly TRBD1 on 6 matching bases. This CDR3 spans 15 amino acids. From germline, CDR1 is MNHEY and CDR2 SVGAGI. CDR3 residues: CASSHSEGGNYEQYF. The CDR3 coding sequence is TGTGCCAGCAGTCACTCGGAAGGGGGAAATTACGAGCAGTACTTC.

A single count supports this clonotype. A much larger clone differs by one base, so this may be a read error. This sequence joins TRBV6-6 and TRBJ2-5; unclear D gene. Trimming left V 5 bases short and J 5 bases short, with 12 bases between. The CDR3 consists of 13 residues. CDR1 and CDR2 from the germline V gene are MNHNY and SVGAGI (reference sequence). CDR3 loop: CASSTGPAETQYF. CDR3 nucleotides: TGTGCCAGCAGTACCGGGCCCGCGGAGACCCAGTACTTC.